These T cell receptor beta chains were read from a single sample in a study of T cells in Graves' hyperthyroidism and ophthalmopathy. TCRdb reanalysed the multiplex PCR reads using MiXCR and keeps one entry per CDR3 protein. In the table there are some 440,000 distinct CDR3 sequences, 15% to 19% of which are singletons. Specimen: blood. Receptors were obtained from a young woman with Graves' hyperthyroidism. The CDR3 runs from the conserved cysteine through the conserved F or W. D genes are given only for firm matches. Clone size, where shown, is once, few, many, or a class for clones that have expanded.

D: TRBD2
J: TRBJ2-1
size: .
V: TRBV24-1
CDR3: CATSDPGGDFSYNGQFF
DNA: TGTGCCACCAGTGACCCGGGAGGTGATTTCTCCTACAATGGGCAGTTCTTC

D: .
J: TRBJ1-1
size: many
V: TRBV18
CDR3: CASSPQAWALNTEAFF
DNA: TGTGCCAGCTCACCACAAGCGTGGGCCCTGAACACTGAAGCTTTCTTT

D: TRBD2
J: TRBJ2-3
size: few
V: TRBV20-1
CDR3: CSARLAGGGTQYF
DNA: TGCAGTGCACGACTAGCGGGGGGGGGTACGCAGTATTTT

D: .
J: TRBJ2-7
size: many
V: TRBV12-3/TRBV12-4
CDR3: CASSLILGYEQYF
DNA: TGTGCCAGCAGTTTGATCCTGGGGTACGAGCAGTACTTC

D: .
J: TRBJ2-5
size: .
V: TRBV7-2
CDR3: CASSLGGSGLQETQYF
DNA: TGTGCCAGCAGCTTAGGGGGGTCCGGGCTGCAAGAGACCCAGTACTTC

D: .
J: TRBJ2-7
size: many
V: TRBV7-9
CDR3: CASSGEPQLSFPTAVPYEQYF
DNA: TGTGCCAGCAGCGGAGAGCCCCAACTTAGTTTCCCGACAGCCGTACCCTACGAGCAGTACTTC

D: TRBD1
J: TRBJ1-1
size: many
V: TRBV15
CDR3: CATSSGQGAVAEAFF
DNA: TGTGCCACCAGCAGCGGACAGGGGGCGGTCGCTGAAGCTTTCTTT

D: TRBD2
J: TRBJ2-3
size: .
V: TRBV24-1
CDR3: CATSDWMWASGISDTQYF
DNA: TGTGCCACCAGTGATTGGATGTGGGCTAGCGGGATCTCAGATACGCAGTATTTT

D: .
J: TRBJ2-7
size: few
V: TRBV7-6
CDR3: CASSLYGQYF
DNA: TGTGCCAGCAGCTTATACGGGCAGTACTTC

D: TRBD2
J: TRBJ2-7
size: .
V: TRBV27
CDR3: CASSLGLAAIPYEQYF
DNA: TGTGCCAGCAGTTTGGGACTAGCGGCGATACCTTACGAGCAGTACTTC

D: .
J: TRBJ2-1
size: .
V: TRBV4-1
CDR3: CASSHLSRTISLRNEQFF
DNA: TGCGCCAGCAGCCACCTCTCTCGGACAATTTCCCTCAGAAATGAGCAGTTCTTC

D: .
J: TRBJ1-1
size: .
V: TRBV19
CDR3: CASSSYGRNTEAFF
DNA: TGTGCCAGTAGTTCGTATGGGAGGAACACTGAAGCTTTCTTT

D: .
J: TRBJ2-5
size: .
V: TRBV5-1
CDR3: CASSSPQGSEETQYF
DNA: TGCGCCAGCAGCTCCCCGCAGGGGTCAGAAGAGACCCAGTACTTC

D: .
J: TRBJ1-6
size: many
V: TRBV7-8
CDR3: CASSSGGTANSPLHF
DNA: TGTGCCAGCAGCTCTGGCGGGACGGCTAATTCACCCCTCCACTTT

D: TRBD2
J: TRBJ2-1
size: once
V: TRBV29-1
CDR3: CSVGWLAGGPGEQFF
DNA: TGCAGCGTTGGGTGGCTAGCGGGGGGGCCGGGTGAGCAGTTCTTC

D: .
J: TRBJ2-7
size: many
V: TRBV20-1
CDR3: CSATFRRSYEQYF
DNA: TGCAGTGCTACGTTTAGAAGGTCCTACGAGCAGTACTTC

D: .
J: TRBJ1-2
size: few
V: TRBV7-2
CDR3: CASRRTEVYGYTF
DNA: TGTGCCAGCAGGCGGACAGAGGTTTATGGCTACACCTTC

D: .
J: TRBJ2-6
size: .
V: TRBV9
CDR3: CASSRTVGTTARGTGANVLTF
DNA: TGTGCCAGCAGCAGAACGGTAGGAACCACCGCCAGGGGAACGGGGGCCAACGTCCTGACTTTC

D: .
J: TRBJ1-3
size: .
V: TRBV15
CDR3: CATSRVPSPGGGNTIYF
DNA: TGTGCCACCAGCAGAGTACCCTCCCCGGGCGGGGGAAACACCATATATTTT

D: TRBD2
J: TRBJ2-1
size: few
V: TRBV7-9
CDR3: CASSLAQGLAGVHEQFF
DNA: TGTGCCAGCAGCTTAGCCCAAGGTCTAGCGGGAGTCCATGAGCAGTTCTTC

D: TRBD1
J: TRBJ2-1
size: .
V: TRBV2
CDR3: CASSGSRGQGADSFF
DNA: TGTGCCAGCAGTGGTTCCCGAGGACAGGGGGCGGATTCCTTCTTC

D: TRBD2
J: TRBJ2-2
size: many
V: TRBV20-1
CDR3: CSATLAERNTGELFF
DNA: TGCAGTGCCACCCTAGCGGAGAGGAACACCGGGGAGCTGTTTTTT

D: .
J: TRBJ2-7
size: many
V: TRBV28
CDR3: CASSFSRPPGEQYF
DNA: TGTGCCAGCAGTTTCTCCCGCCCGCCCGGCGAGCAGTACTTC

D: TRBD2
J: TRBJ2-3
size: .
V: TRBV6-4
CDR3: CASSVTSGSTDTQYF
DNA: TGTGCCAGCAGTGTGACTAGCGGGAGCACAGATACGCAGTATTTT

D: .
J: TRBJ2-1
size: .
V: TRBV7-9
CDR3: CASSSKTGTAYNEQFF
DNA: TGTGCCAGCAGCAGCAAGACCGGGACTGCCTACAATGAGCAGTTCTTC

D: .
J: TRBJ2-3
size: .
V: TRBV7-9
CDR3: CASSLMVSGGPDTQYF
DNA: TGTGCCAGCAGCTTAATGGTATCGGGGGGCCCAGATACGCAGTATTTT

D: .
J: TRBJ2-1
size: many
V: TRBV27
CDR3: CASTVLAKGSYEQFF
DNA: TGTGCCAGCACAGTCCTAGCCAAAGGGTCCTATGAGCAGTTCTTC

D: .
J: TRBJ2-1
size: many
V: TRBV11-3
CDR3: CASSLESSAHNEQFF
DNA: TGTGCCAGCAGCTTAGAGTCTAGCGCGCACAATGAGCAGTTCTTC

D: .
J: TRBJ2-7
size: .
V: TRBV10-3
CDR3: CASRQGQAEQYF
DNA: TGTGCCTCCCGGCAGGGTCAGGCCGAGCAGTACTTC

D: TRBD2
J: TRBJ2-3
size: .
V: TRBV3-1
CDR3: CASSHLVDVLREVDWDTDTQYF
DNA: TGTGCCAGCAGCCACTTGGTGGACGTGTTGCGGGAGGTCGATTGGGACACAGATACGCAGTATTTT

D: .
J: TRBJ1-1
size: many
V: TRBV6-1
CDR3: CASSKGRMNTEAFF
DNA: TGTGCCAGCAGTAAGGGACGGATGAACACTGAAGCTTTCTTT

D: TRBD1
J: TRBJ2-1
size: many
V: TRBV27
CDR3: CASSRLRKQGAHYNEQFF
DNA: TGTGCCAGCAGTCGACTAAGAAAACAGGGGGCGCATTACAATGAGCAGTTCTTC

D: TRBD2
J: TRBJ2-1
size: many
V: TRBV7-9
CDR3: CASSLTLAGPINEQFF
DNA: TGTGCCAGCAGCTTAACACTAGCGGGGCCCATCAATGAGCAGTTCTTC

D: .
J: TRBJ2-2
size: .
V: TRBV11-2
CDR3: CASSLSKGNTGELFF
DNA: TGTGCCAGCAGCTTAAGTAAGGGGAACACCGGGGAGCTGTTTTTT

D: .
J: TRBJ1-1
size: many
V: TRBV20-1
CDR3: CSLAGLEAFF
DNA: TGCAGCCTGGCGGGACTTGAAGCTTTCTTT

D: .
J: TRBJ2-3
size: many
V: TRBV7-2
CDR3: CASSYSRLPAGADTQYF
DNA: TGTGCCAGCAGTTATAGCCGACTGCCCGCCGGGGCAGATACGCAGTATTTT

D: TRBD2
J: TRBJ2-4
size: few
V: TRBV20-1
CDR3: CSAPGLAGGGGNIQYF
DNA: TGCAGTGCTCCCGGACTAGCGGGGGGTGGGGGGAACATTCAGTACTTC

D: .
J: TRBJ1-1
size: .
V: TRBV20-1
CDR3: CSARAWSSGAFF
DNA: TGCAGTGCTAGAGCTTGGAGCAGTGGAGCTTTCTTT

D: .
J: TRBJ2-1
size: .
V: TRBV4-2
CDR3: CASSQGRGNEQFF
DNA: TGTGCCAGCAGCCAAGGGCGTGGGAACGAGCAGTTCTTC

D: .
J: TRBJ1-1
size: few
V: TRBV7-8
CDR3: CASSSTGLGVTEAFF
DNA: TGTGCCAGCAGCTCAACAGGTCTCGGGGTCACTGAAGCTTTCTTT

D: TRBD1
J: TRBJ1-1
size: many
V: TRBV7-9
CDR3: CASSHRGLGAFF
DNA: TGTGCCAGCAGCCACAGGGGGCTAGGCGCTTTCTTT

D: TRBD1
J: TRBJ2-2
size: .
V: TRBV10-3
CDR3: CAIRQGRGDTGELFF
DNA: TGTGCCATACGACAGGGCAGGGGAGACACCGGGGAGCTGTTTTTT

D: TRBD2
J: TRBJ2-1
size: many
V: TRBV6-5
CDR3: CASSYARTSGRVGYNEQFF
DNA: TGTGCCAGCAGTTACGCAAGGACTAGCGGGAGGGTGGGTTACAATGAGCAGTTCTTC

D: TRBD1
J: TRBJ2-3
size: many
V: TRBV12-3/TRBV12-4
CDR3: CASSASTGGFSDTQYF
DNA: TGTGCCAGCAGTGCCTCGACAGGGGGATTTTCAGATACGCAGTATTTT

D: TRBD2
J: TRBJ2-7
size: .
V: TRBV5-1
CDR3: CASSSGLAGLYEQYF
DNA: TGCGCCAGCAGCTCGGGACTAGCGGGATTGTACGAGCAGTACTTC

D: .
J: TRBJ2-5
size: .
V: TRBV3-1
CDR3: CASSQGAGTRGTQYF
DNA: TGTGCCAGCAGCCAAGGTGCCGGGACGAGGGGCACCCAGTACTTC

D: TRBD2
J: TRBJ2-1
size: many
V: TRBV7-8
CDR3: CASSLTLAGSYNEQFF
DNA: TGTGCCAGCAGCCTCACGCTAGCGGGATCCTACAATGAGCAGTTCTTC

D: TRBD2
J: TRBJ2-4
size: few
V: TRBV5-6
CDR3: CASSQPRAGVMPKNIQYF
DNA: TGTGCCAGCAGCCAACCCAGGGCGGGGGTAATGCCCAAAAACATTCAGTACTTC

D: TRBD2
J: TRBJ2-3
size: .
V: TRBV3-1
CDR3: CASSQVASGIADTQYF
DNA: TGTGCCAGCAGCCAAGTGGCTAGCGGGATCGCAGATACGCAGTATTTT

D: TRBD1
J: TRBJ2-1
size: .
V: TRBV5-1
CDR3: CASSFTPGQGINEQFF
DNA: TGCGCCAGCAGCTTTACCCCGGGACAGGGGATAAATGAGCAGTTCTTC

D: TRBD1
J: TRBJ2-3
size: many
V: TRBV3-1
CDR3: CASSQERGLTQYF
DNA: TGTGCCAGCAGCCAAGAGAGGGGGCTAACCCAGTATTTT

D: .
J: TRBJ2-7
size: many
V: TRBV3-1
CDR3: CASSQTRLSEQYF
DNA: TGTGCCAGCAGCCAGACCCGACTCAGCGAGCAGTACTTC

D: .
J: TRBJ2-3
size: .
V: TRBV7-9
CDR3: CASSLSPGSTDTQYF
DNA: TGTGCCAGCAGCCTATCCCCCGGGAGCACAGATACGCAGTATTTT

D: TRBD2
J: TRBJ2-1
size: few
V: TRBV11-2
CDR3: CASSVGTSGTNEQFF
DNA: TGTGCCAGCAGCGTAGGGACTAGCGGGACCAATGAGCAGTTCTTC

D: .
J: TRBJ1-1
size: once
V: TRBV9
CDR3: CASSTGSSMNTEAFF
DNA: TGTGCCAGCAGCACTGGGAGTAGCATGAACACTGAAGCTTTCTTT

D: .
J: TRBJ1-6
size: many
V: TRBV6-6
CDR3: CASSYSQRSSYNSPLHF
DNA: TGTGCCAGCAGTTACTCCCAAAGGAGCTCCTATAATTCACCCCTCCACTTT

D: .
J: TRBJ1-1
size: few
V: TRBV5-6
CDR3: CASSLAWQLNTEAFF
DNA: TGTGCCAGCAGCTTGGCTTGGCAGTTGAACACTGAAGCTTTCTTT